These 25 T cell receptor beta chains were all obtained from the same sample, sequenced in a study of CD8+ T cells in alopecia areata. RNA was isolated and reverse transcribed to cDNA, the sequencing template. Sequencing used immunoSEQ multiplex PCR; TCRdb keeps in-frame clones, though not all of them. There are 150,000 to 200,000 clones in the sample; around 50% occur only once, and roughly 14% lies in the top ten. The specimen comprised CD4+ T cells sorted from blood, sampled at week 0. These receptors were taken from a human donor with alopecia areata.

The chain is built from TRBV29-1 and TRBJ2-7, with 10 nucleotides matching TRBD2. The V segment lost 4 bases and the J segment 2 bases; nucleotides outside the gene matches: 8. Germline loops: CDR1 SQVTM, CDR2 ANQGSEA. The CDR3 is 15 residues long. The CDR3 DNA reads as TGCAGCGTTGGGTCTAGCGGGGGCGCCGCCTACGAGCAGTACTTC. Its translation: CSVGSSGGAAYEQYF.

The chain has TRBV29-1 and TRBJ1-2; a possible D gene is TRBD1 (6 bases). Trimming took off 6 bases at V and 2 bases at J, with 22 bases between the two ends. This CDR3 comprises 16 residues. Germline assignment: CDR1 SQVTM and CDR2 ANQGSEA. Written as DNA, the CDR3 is TGCAGCGTCTTCGAGTCCGGGGGGCGAGGGAACTATGGCTACACCTTC. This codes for CSVFESGGRGNYGYTF.

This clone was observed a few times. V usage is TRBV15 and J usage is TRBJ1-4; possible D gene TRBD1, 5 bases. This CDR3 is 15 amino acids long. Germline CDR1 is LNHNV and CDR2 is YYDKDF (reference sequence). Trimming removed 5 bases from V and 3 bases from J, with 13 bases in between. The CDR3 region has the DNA TGTGCCACCAGCTCCCGGGCCAGGGCTAATGAAAAACTGTTTTTT. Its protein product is CATSSRARANEKLFF.

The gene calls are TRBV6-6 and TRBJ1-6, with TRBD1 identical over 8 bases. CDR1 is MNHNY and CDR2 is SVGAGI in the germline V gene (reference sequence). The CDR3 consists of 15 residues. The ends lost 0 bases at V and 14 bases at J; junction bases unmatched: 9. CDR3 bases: TGTGCCAGCAGTTACTCAGAGGACAGGGCCTCCACCCTCCACTTT. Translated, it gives CASSYSEDRASTLHF.

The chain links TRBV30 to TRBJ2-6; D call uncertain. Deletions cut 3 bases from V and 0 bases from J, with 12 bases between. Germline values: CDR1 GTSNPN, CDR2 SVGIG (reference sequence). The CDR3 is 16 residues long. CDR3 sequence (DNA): TGTGCCTGGAGCGCGGTCAGGAGCTCTGGGGCCAACGTCCTGACTTTC. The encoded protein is CAWSAVRSSGANVLTF.

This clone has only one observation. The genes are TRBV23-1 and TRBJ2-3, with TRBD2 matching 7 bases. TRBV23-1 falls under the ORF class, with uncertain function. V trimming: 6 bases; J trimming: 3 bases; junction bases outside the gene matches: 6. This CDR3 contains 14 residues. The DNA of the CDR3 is TGCGCCAGCAGGGTCAGGGAGGGAACAGATACGCAGTATTTT. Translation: CASRVREGTDTQYF.

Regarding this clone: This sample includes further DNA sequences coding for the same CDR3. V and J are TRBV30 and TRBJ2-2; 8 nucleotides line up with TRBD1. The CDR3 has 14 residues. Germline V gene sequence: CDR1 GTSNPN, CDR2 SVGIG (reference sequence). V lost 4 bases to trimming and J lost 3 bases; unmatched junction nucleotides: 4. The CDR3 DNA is TGTGCCTGGACGCGACAGGGGTACACCGGGGAGCTGTTTTTT. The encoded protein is CAWTRQGYTGELFF.

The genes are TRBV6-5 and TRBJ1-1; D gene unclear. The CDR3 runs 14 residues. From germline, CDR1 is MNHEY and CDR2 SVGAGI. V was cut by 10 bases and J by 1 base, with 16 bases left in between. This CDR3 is CATQRGFRNTEAFF. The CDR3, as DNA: TGTGCCACCCAAAGAGGCTTTAGGAACACTGAAGCTTTCTTT.

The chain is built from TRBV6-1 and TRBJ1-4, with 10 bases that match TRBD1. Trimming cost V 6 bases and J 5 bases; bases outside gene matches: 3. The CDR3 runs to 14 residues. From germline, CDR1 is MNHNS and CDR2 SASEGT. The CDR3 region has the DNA TGTGCCAGCAGCGGACAGGGGGGGAATGAAAAACTGTTTTTT. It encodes CASSGQGGNEKLFF.

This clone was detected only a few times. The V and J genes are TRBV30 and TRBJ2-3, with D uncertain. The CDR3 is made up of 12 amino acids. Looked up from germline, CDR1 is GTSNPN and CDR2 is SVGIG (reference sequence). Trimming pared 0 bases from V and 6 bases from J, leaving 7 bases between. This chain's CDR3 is CAWSVRTDTQYF. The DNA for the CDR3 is TGTGCCTGGAGTGTACGAACGGATACGCAGTATTTT.

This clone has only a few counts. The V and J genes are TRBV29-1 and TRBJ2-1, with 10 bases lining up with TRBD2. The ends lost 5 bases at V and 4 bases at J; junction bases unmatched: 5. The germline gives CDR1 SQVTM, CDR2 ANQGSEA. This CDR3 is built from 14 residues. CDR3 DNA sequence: TGCAGCGTTTCAGCAGCGGGGGGGTACAATGAGCAGTTCTTC. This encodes CSVSAAGGYNEQFF.

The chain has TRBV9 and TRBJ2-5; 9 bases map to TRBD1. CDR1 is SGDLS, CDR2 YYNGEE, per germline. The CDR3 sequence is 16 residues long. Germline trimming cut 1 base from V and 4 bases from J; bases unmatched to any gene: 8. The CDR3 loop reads CASSVRPPGQGETQYF. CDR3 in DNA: TGTGCCAGCAGCGTACGACCCCCGGGACAGGGAGAGACCCAGTACTTC. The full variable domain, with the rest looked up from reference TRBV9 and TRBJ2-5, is DSGVTQTPKHLITATGQRVTLRCSPRSGDLSVYWYQQSLDQGLQFLIQYYNGEERAKGNILERFSAQQFPDLHSELNLSSLELGDSALYFCASSVRPPGQGETQYFGPGTRLLVL.

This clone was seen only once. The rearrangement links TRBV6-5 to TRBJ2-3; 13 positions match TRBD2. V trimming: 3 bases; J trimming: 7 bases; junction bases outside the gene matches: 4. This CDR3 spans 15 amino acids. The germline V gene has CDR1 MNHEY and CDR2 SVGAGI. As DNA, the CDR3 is TGTGCCAGCAGTTATGGGACTAGCGGGGCGTATACGCAGTATTTT. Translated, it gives CASSYGTSGAYTQYF.

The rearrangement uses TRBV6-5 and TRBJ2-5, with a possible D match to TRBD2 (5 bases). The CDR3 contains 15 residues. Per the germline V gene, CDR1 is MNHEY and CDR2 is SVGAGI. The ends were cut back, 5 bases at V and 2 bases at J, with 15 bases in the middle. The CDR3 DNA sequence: TGTGCCAGCAGTGCCCAGAGGGCGATACAAGAGACCCAGTACTTC. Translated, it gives CASSAQRAIQETQYF.

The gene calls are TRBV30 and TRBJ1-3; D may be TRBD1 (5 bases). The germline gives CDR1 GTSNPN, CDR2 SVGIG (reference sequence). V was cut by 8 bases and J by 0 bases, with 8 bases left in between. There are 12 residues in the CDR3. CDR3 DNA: TGTGCCGGGGCCTTCTCTGGAAACACCATATATTTT. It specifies CAGAFSGNTIYF.

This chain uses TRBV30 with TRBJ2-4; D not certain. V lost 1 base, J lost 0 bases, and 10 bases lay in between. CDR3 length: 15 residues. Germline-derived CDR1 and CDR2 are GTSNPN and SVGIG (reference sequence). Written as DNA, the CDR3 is TGTGCCTGGAGTGGTAGCACTTTAGCCAAAAACATTCAGTACTTC. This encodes CAWSGSTLAKNIQYF.

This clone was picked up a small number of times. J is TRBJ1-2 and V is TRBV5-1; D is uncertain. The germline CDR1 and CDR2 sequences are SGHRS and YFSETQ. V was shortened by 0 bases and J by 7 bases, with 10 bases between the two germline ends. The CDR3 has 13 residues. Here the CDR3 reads CASSLDTVGGYTF. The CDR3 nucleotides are TGCGCCAGCAGCTTGGACACGGTGGGTGGCTACACCTTC.

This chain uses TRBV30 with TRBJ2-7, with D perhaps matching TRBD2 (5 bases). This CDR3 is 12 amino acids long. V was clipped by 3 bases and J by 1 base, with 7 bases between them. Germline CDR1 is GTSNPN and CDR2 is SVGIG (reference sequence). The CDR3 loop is CAWRRDSYEQYF. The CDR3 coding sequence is TGTGCCTGGAGGAGGGATTCCTACGAGCAGTACTTC.

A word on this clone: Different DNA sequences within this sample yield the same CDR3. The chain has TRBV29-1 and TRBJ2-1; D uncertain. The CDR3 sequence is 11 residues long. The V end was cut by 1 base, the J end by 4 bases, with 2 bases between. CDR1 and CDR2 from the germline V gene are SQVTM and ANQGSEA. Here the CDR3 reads CSVEVYNEQFF. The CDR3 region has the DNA TGCAGCGTTGAAGTTTACAATGAGCAGTTCTTC.

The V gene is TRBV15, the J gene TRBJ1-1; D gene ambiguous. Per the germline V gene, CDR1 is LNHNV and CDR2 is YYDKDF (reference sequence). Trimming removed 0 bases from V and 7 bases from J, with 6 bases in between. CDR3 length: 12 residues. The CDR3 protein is CATSRDYDEAFF. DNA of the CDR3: TGTGCCACCAGCAGAGATTACGATGAAGCTTTCTTT.

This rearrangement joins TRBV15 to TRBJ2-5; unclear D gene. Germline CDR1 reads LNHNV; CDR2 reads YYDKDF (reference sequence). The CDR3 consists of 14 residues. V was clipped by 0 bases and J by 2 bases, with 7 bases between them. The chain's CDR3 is CATSRDYGQETQYF. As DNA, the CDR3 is TGTGCCACCAGCAGAGATTACGGGCAAGAGACCCAGTACTTC.

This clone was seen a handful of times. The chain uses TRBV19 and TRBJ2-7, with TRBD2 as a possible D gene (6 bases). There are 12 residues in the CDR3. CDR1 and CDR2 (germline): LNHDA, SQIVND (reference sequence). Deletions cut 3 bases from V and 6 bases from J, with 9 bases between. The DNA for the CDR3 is TGTGCCAGTAGTATCGAGGGAGGCGAGCAGTACTTC. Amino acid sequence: CASSIEGGEQYF.

The DNA of the CDR3 is TGCGCCAGCAGCGGCGCTAGCGGGGGTCGAACAGATACGCAGTATTTT. Translating it yields CASSGASGGRTDTQYF. The chain has TRBV5-1 and TRBJ2-3; 10 bases agree with TRBD2. Trimming cost V 4 bases and J 3 bases; bases outside gene matches: 8. This CDR3 spans 16 amino acids. In germline, CDR1 is SGHRS, CDR2 YFSETQ.

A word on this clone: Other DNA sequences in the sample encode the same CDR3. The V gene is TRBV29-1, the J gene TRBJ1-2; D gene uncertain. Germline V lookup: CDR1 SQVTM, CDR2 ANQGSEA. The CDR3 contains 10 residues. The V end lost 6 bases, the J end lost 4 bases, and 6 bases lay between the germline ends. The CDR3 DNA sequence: TGCAGCGTGGCGGGCTATGGCTACACCTTC. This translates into CSVAGYGYTF. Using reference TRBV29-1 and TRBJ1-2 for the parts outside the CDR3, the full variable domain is SAVISQKPSRDICQRGTSLTIQCQVDSQVTMMFWYRQQPGQSLTLIATANQGSEATYESGFVIDKFPISRPNLTFSTLTVSNMSPEDSSIYLCSVAGYGYTFGSGTRLTVV.

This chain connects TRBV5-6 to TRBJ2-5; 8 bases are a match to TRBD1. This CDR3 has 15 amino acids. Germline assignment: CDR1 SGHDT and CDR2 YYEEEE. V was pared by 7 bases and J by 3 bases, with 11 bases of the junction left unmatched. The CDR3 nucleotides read TGTGCCAGCTCAAGGGACAGGAGGATTAAAGAGACCCAGTACTTC. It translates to CASSRDRRIKETQYF.